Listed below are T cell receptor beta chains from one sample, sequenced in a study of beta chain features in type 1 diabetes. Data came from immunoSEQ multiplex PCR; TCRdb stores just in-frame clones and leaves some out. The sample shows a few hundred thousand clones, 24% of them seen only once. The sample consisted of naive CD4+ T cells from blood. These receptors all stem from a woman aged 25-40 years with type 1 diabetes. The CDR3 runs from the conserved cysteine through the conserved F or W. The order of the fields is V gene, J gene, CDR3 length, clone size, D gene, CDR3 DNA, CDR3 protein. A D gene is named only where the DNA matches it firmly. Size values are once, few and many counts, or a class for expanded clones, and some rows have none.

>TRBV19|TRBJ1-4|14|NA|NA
TGTGCCAGTAGTATAGGAATGGGAGGTGAAAAACTGTTTTTT
CASSIGMGGEKLFF
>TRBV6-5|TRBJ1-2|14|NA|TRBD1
TGTGCCAGCGCCCTGACAGGGGACAAAAATGGCTACACCTTC
CASALTGDKNGYTF
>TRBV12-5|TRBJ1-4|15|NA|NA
TGTGCTAGTGGTTCCTCAGCGGGTTATGATGAAAAACTGTTTTTT
CASGSSAGYDEKLFF
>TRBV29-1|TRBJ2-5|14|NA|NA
TGCAGCGCCTACCTGGGGCGGTCCCAAGAGACCCAGTACTTC
CSAYLGRSQETQYF
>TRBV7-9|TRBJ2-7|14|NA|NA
TGTGCCAGCAGCTCCCGGACAGAAGATTACGAGCAGTACTTC
CASSSRTEDYEQYF
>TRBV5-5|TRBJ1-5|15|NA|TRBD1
TGTGCCAGCAGCCCTTTCAGGGGGCGGAATCAGCCCCAGCATTTT
CASSPFRGRNQPQHF
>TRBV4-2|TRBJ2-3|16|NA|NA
TGTGCCAGCAGCCAAGTAGGCCGGGGAAGCACAGATACGCAGTATTTT
CASSQVGRGSTDTQYF
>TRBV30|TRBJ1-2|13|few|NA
TGTGCCTGGACCACGGACTCTAACTATGGCTACACCTTC
CAWTTDSNYGYTF
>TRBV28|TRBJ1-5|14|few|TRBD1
TGTGCCAGCAGCCAACAGGGGGCGGTTCAGCCCCAGCATTTT
CASSQQGAVQPQHF
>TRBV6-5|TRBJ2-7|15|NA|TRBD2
TGTGCCAGCAGTCCTGGACTAGCGCGTGACTACGAGCAGTACTTC
CASSPGLARDYEQYF
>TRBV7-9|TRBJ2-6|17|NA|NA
TGTGCCAGCAGCCCTGTTTTCCCCTCCCCTGGGGCCAACGTCCTGACTTTC
CASSPVFPSPGANVLTF
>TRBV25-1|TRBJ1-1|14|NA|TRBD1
TGTGCCAGCAGTGAACCGGACAGGGTCACTGAAGCTTTCTTT
CASSEPDRVTEAFF
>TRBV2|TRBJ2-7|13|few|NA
TGTGCCAGCAGCCCGGGACTGGAAATGATGGAGTACTTC
CASSPGLEMMEYF
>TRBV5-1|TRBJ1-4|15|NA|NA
TGCGCCAGCAAAGGCGGGGGGTGGACTAATGAAAAACTGTTTTTT
CASKGGGWTNEKLFF
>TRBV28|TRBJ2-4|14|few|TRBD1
TGTGCCAGCAGTTCCGGACAGGGGTTGGGCATTCAGTACTTC
CASSSGQGLGIQYF
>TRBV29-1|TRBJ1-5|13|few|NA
TGCAGCGCATTTACGGGGGGCAATCAGCCCCAGCATTTT
CSAFTGGNQPQHF
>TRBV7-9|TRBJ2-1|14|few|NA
TGTGCCAGCAGCTTAAGCCAGGGGAATGATGAGCAGTTCTTC
CASSLSQGNDEQFF
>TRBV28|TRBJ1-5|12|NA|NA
TGTGCCAGCAGTTTACTCAATCAGCCCCAGCATTTT
CASSLLNQPQHF
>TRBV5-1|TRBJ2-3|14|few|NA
TGCGCCAGCAGCTTCCGCGTCTCCACAGATACGCAGTATTTT
CASSFRVSTDTQYF
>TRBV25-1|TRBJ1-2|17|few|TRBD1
TGTGCCAGCAGTGAATACGGGACAGGGGGCGCTGACTATGGCTACACCTTC
CASSEYGTGGADYGYTF
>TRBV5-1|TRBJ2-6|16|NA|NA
TGCGCCAGCAGCTTGGTAGGAGCTTCTGGGGCCAACGTCCTGACTTTC
CASSLVGASGANVLTF
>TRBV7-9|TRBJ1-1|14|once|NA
TGTGCCAGCAGCTTAGTTGGCACAAACACTGAAGCTTTCTTT
CASSLVGTNTEAFF
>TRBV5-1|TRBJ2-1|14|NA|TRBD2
TGCGCCAGCAGCTTGGAGCGGGGAAACAATGAGCAGTTCTTC
CASSLERGNNEQFF
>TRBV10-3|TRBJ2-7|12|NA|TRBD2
TGTGCCGTGCGGGAGGGCCTGGGAGAGCAGTACTTC
CAVREGLGEQYF
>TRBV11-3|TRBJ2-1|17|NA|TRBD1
TGTGCCAGCAGCCTGCCGGGACAGAGTGTGTCCTACAATGAGCAGTTCTTC
CASSLPGQSVSYNEQFF
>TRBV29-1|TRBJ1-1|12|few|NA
TGCAGCGTTGGAGGGCAAGCCAACGAAGCTTTCTTT
CSVGGQANEAFF
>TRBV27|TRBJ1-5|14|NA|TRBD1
TGTGCCAGCAGAAGACAGGGGGAAGGGCAGCCCCAGCATTTT
CASRRQGEGQPQHF
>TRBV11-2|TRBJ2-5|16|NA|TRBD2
TGTGCCAGCAGCTTAGATGCGGGAGGGCCCCTAGAGACCCAGTACTTC
CASSLDAGGPLETQYF
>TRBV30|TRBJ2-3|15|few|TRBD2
TGTGCCTGGAGTCTGCCGGGAGGTGGGGGAGATACGCAGTATTTT
CAWSLPGGGGDTQYF
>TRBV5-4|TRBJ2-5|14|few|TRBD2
TGTGCCAGCGGGGCTCTAGCGGCTCAAGAGACCCAGTACTTC
CASGALAAQETQYF
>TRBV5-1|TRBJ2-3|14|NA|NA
TGCGCCAGCAGCTTGGGACTCGTCACAGATACGCAGTATTTT
CASSLGLVTDTQYF
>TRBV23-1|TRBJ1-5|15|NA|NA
TGCGCCAGCAGTCAATCGTGTGGGGGCCGGCAGCCCCAGCATTTT
CASSQSCGGRQPQHF
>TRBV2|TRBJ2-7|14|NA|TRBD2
TGTGCCAGCAGACCCGGGACTAGCGGCTACGAGCAGTACTTC
CASRPGTSGYEQYF
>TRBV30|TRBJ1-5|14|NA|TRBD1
TGTGCCTGGAGTACAGGGGCCCTCAATCAGCCCCAGCATTTT
CAWSTGALNQPQHF
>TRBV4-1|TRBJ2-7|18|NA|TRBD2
TGCGCCAGCAGCCGAGGGACGATGACTAGCGGCTACTCCTACGAGCAGTACTTC
CASSRGTMTSGYSYEQYF
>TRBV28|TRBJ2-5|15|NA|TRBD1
TGTGCCAGCAGTTTCACCGGGACAGCCAAAGAGACCCAGTACTTC
CASSFTGTAKETQYF
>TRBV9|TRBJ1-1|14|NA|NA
TGTGCCAGCAGCCTCCGGGTCCTGGACACTGAAGCTTTCTTT
CASSLRVLDTEAFF
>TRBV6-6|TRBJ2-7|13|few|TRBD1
TGTGCCAGCAGCCCCGGGACAGTCTACGAGCAGTACTTC
CASSPGTVYEQYF
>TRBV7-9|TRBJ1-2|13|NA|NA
TGTGCCAGCAATATTGCAGGGGTCTATGGCTACACCTTC
CASNIAGVYGYTF
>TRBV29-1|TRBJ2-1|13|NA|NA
TGCAGCGTAAAGCGGACCCTATACAATGAGCAGTTCTTC
CSVKRTLYNEQFF
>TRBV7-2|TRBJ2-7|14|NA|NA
TGTGCCAGCAGCTTAACTAGTGTTAACTACGAGCAGTACTTC
CASSLTSVNYEQYF
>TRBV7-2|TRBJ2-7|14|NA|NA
TGTGCCAGCAGCCGACGGGCAAAGGGGTTCGAGCAGTACTTC
CASSRRAKGFEQYF
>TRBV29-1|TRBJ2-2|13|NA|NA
TGCAGCGTTGTAGACACGAACACCGGGGAGCTGTTTTTT
CSVVDTNTGELFF
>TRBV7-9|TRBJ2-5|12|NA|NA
TGTGCCAGCAGCACCGGGCAAGAGACCCAGTACTTC
CASSTGQETQYF
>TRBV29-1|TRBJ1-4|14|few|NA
TGCAGCGTTTCCATTCAGATAACTAATGAAAAACTGTTTTTT
CSVSIQITNEKLFF
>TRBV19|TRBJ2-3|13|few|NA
TGTGCCACGGAGACAGGCCCCACAGATACGCAGTATTTT
CATETGPTDTQYF
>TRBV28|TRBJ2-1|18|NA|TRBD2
TGTGCCAGCAGGTTGAGGGGTCAGACTAGCGGGCCCATCAATGAGCAGTTCTTC
CASRLRGQTSGPINEQFF
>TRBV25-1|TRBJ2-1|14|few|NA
TGTGCCATCCACCGGCCACTAGCACACAATGAGCAGTTCTTC
CAIHRPLAHNEQFF
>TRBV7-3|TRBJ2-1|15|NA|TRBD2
TGTGCCAGCAGGCCCGGGACTAGCCCATACAATGAGCAGTTCTTC
CASRPGTSPYNEQFF
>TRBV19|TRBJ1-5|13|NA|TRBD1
TGTGCCAGTAGTGGGGACAGGGCTCAGCCCCAGCATTTT
CASSGDRAQPQHF
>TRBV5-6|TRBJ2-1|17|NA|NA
TGTGCCAGCAGCTTGGGGACTCCACCCATCTCCTACAATGAGCAGTTCTTC
CASSLGTPPISYNEQFF
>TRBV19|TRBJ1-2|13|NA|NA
TGTGCCAGTAGTATAGATGCGGGCTATGGCTACACCTTC
CASSIDAGYGYTF
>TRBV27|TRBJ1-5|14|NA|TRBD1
TGTGCCAGCAGTGCACAGGGGTTTACCCAGCCCCAGCATTTT
CASSAQGFTQPQHF
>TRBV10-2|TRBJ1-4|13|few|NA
TGCGCCAGCAGTGAGGTGAAGGGGGAAAAACTGTTTTTT
CASSEVKGEKLFF